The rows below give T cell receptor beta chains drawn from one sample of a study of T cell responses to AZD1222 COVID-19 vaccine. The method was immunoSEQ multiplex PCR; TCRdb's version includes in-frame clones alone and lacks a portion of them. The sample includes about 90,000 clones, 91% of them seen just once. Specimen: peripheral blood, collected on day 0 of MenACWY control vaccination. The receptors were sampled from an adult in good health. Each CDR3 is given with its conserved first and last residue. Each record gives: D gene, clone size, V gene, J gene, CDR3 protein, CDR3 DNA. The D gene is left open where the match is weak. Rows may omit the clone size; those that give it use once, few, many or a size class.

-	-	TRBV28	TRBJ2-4	CASSLQGPIGNIQYF	TGTGCCAGCAGTTTACAGGGACCAATCGGAAACATTCAGTACTTC
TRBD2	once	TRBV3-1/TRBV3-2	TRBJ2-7	CASGVGGEQYF	TGTGCCAGTGGTGTGGGAGGGGAGCAGTACTTC
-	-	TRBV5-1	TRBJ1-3	CASSLDEGIENTIYF	TGCGCCAGCAGCTTGGATGAGGGTATCGAAAACACCATATATTTT
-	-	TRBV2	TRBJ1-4	CASSDHRATNEKLFF	TGTGCCAGCAGTGACCACAGGGCAACTAATGAAAAACTGTTTTTT
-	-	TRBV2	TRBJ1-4	CASSGSREKLFF	TGTGCCAGTTCCGGGAGCCGAGAAAAACTGTTTTTT
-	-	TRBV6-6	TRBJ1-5	CASSATLPGTANPHNQPQHF	TGTGCCAGCAGCGCTACATTGCCCGGGACGGCCAACCCCCATAATCAGCCCCAGCATTTT
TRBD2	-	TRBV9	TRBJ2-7	CASDPGVGLAQEQYF	TGTGCCAGCGACCCGGGGGTGGGACTAGCGCAAGAGCAGTACTTC
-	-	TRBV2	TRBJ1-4	CASSAMAATNEKLFF	TGTGCCAGCAGCGCAATGGCAGCAACTAATGAAAAACTGTTTTTT
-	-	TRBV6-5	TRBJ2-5	CASRRGGWETQYF	TGTGCCAGCAGGAGGGGGGGATGGGAGACCCAGTACTTC
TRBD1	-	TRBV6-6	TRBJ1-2	CASSWTGGEGYTF	TGTGCCAGCAGCTGGACAGGGGGCGAGGGCTACACCTTC
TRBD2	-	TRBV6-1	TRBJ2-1	CASSGGLAGAEASYNEQFF	TGTGCCAGCAGTGGCGGACTAGCGGGAGCCGAGGCGTCGTACAATGAGCAGTTCTTC
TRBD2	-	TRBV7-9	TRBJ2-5	CASSLQLADPRYF	TGTGCCAGCAGCTTACAGCTAGCGGACCCGAGGTACTTC
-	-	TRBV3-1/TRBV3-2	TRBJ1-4	CASSRRNNEKLFF	TGTGCCAGCAGCCGACGGAATAATGAAAAACTGTTTTTT
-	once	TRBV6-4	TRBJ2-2	CASKEWENTGELFF	TGTGCCAGCAAAGAGTGGGAGAACACCGGGGAGCTGTTTTTT
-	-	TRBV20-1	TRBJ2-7	CSARSPQEYF	TGCAGTGCTAGAAGCCCGCAAGAATACTTC
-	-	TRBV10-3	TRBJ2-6	CAISRDAVSSGANVLTF	TGTGCCATCAGTCGGGACGCCGTTAGCTCTGGGGCCAACGTCCTGACTTTC
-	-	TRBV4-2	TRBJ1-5	CASSQAVGVGSNQPQHF	TGTGCCAGCAGCCAAGCCGTCGGGGTGGGGAGCAATCAGCCCCAGCATTTT
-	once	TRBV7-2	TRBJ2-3	CASSRPQGTQYF	TGTGCCAGCAGCCGCCCCCAGGGTACGCAGTATTTT
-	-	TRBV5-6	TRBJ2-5	CASSLVRGTSQETQYF	TGTGCCAGCAGCTTGGTTCGCGGAACGTCTCAAGAGACCCAGTACTTC
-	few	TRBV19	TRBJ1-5	CASSEGLGQPQHF	TGTGCCAGTAGTGAAGGGCTAGGTCAGCCCCAGCATTTT
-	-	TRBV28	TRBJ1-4	CASSPGSTNEKLFF	TGTGCCAGCAGCCCAGGCTCAACTAATGAAAAACTGTTTTTT
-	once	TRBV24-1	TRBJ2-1	CATSESPGNEQFF	TGTGCCACCAGTGAGTCCCCGGGCAATGAGCAGTTCTTC